The 20 T cell receptor beta chains below were found in one sample sequenced in a study of T-cell reconstitution after alpha-beta-depleted transplantation in children. Preparing the TCRbeta library involved the use of unique molecular identifiers. From the PCR reads, TCRdb called clonotypes with MiXCR, one entry per CDR3 protein. This table has around 490,000 distinct CDR3 sequences, around 10% appearing once. Sequenced material: PBMCs, mostly from graft donor cells, taken 180 days after TCRalphabeta/CD19-depleted stem cell transplant. The receptors were gathered from a female patient between 2 and 15 years old who had a stem cell transplant for aplastic anemia, so the T cells may come from the graft donor.

This clonotype was counted many times. The chain employs TRBV18 and TRBJ1-4; the match to TRBD1 covers 7 bases. This CDR3 contains 15 residues. CDR1 and CDR2 (germline): KGHSH, LQKENI. V shed 0 bases and J 10 bases; nucleotides not matched to a gene: 8. The CDR3 spells CASSPPGQAGVKLFF. The CDR3 region has the DNA TGTGCCAGCTCACCACCAGGACAGGCTGGAGTAAAACTGTTTTTT.

V gene TRBV30 combines with J gene TRBJ2-7; D may be TRBD2 (6 bases). Germline V gene lookup returns CDR1 GTSNPN and CDR2 SVGIG (reference sequence). This CDR3 is 14 amino acids long. V shed 4 bases and J shed 3 bases, with 16 bases lying between them. The CDR3 nucleotides read TGTGCCTGGACCCCGGGACTTCTCCGCTACGAGCAGTACTTC. It yields the protein CAWTPGLLRYEQYF. Variable domain in full (rest from reference TRBV30 and TRBJ2-7): SQTIHQWPATLVQPVGSPLSLECTVEGTSNPNLYWYRQAAGRGLQLLFYSVGIGQISSEVPQNLSASRPQDRQFILSSKKLLLSDSGFYLCAWTPGLLRYEQYFGPGTRLTVT.

This clonotype was picked up a small number of times. This chain uses TRBV7-8 with TRBJ1-5, with TRBD1 as a possible D gene (6 bases). Germline V lookup: CDR1 SGHVS, CDR2 FQNEAQ. This CDR3 comprises 17 residues. Trimming removed 4 bases from V and 1 base from J, with 17 bases in between. The CDR3 DNA is TGTGCCAGCAGCTACCGGAGGGACACCCGGAGCAATCAGCCCCAGCATTTT. Translated: CASSYRRDTRSNQPQHF.

This clonotype was recorded once. J is TRBJ2-7 and V is TRBV10-1; D is ambiguous. This CDR3 is built from 12 residues. Germline CDR1 and CDR2: WNHNN and SYGVQD (reference sequence). Trimming pared 6 bases from V and 0 bases from J, leaving 6 bases between. The CDR3, as DNA: TGCGCCAGCAGAGAGAGCTCCTACGAGCAGTACTTC. It yields the protein CASRESSYEQYF.

In its sample, this clonotype was seen many times. J is TRBJ1-1 and V is TRBV29-1; 7 positions agree with TRBD1. J was trimmed by 1 base and V by 4 bases; bases with no gene match: 3. CDR1 is SQVTM, CDR2 ANQGSEA, per germline. The CDR3 is made up of 13 amino acids. In DNA form, the CDR3 reads TGCAGCGTTGCTCGGACAGGGAACACTGAAGCTTTCTTT. This codes for CSVARTGNTEAFF.

The chain links TRBV5-5 to TRBJ2-7; TRBD1 is a possible D gene (5 bases). Trimming removed 5 bases from V and 2 bases from J, with 14 bases in between. CDR3 size: 14 residues. CDR1 SGHKS and CDR2 YYEKEE come from the germline V gene (reference sequence). The CDR3, as DNA: TGTGCCAGCAGTCCCCCCAGGGTACCCTACGAGCAGTACGTC. Amino acid sequence: CASSPPRVPYEQYV.

This clonotype appeared a few times. The chain employs TRBV20-1 and TRBJ2-3; perhaps TRBD1 as D (5 bases). The CDR3 is 11 residues long. CDR1 is DFQATT, CDR2 SNEGSKA, per germline (reference sequence). The CDR3 region has the DNA TGCCTCACTCCAGGGCCACCTACGCAGTATTTT. Encoded protein: CLTPGPPTQYF.

This clonotype has only a few counts. This CDR3 is CASSEYRAGGGHNEQFF. The CDR3 DNA is TGTGCCAGCAGTGAATATCGGGCGGGAGGGGGCCACAATGAGCAGTTCTTC. The chain is built from TRBV25-1 and TRBJ2-1, with 9 bases identical to TRBD2. V gave up 0 bases and J gave up 5 bases; unmatched junction bases: 8. The CDR3 contains 17 residues. Germline CDR1 MGHDK, CDR2 SYGVNS.

This chain joins TRBV25-1 and TRBJ2-7; maybe TRBD2 (6 bases). The CDR3 sequence is 13 residues long. Trimming cost V 3 bases and J 6 bases, with 12 bases left between them. Germline V CDR1 and CDR2: MGHDK, SYGVNS. CDR3 nucleotide sequence: TGTGCCAGCAGTGAGTACCTAGCGATCGAGCAGTACTTC. It translates to CASSEYLAIEQYF.

This clonotype was detected many times. The chain joins TRBV4-3 to TRBJ2-1, with D perhaps matching TRBD2 (6 bases). The CDR3 spans 16 residues. CDR1 and CDR2 from the germline V gene are LGHNA and YSLEER. Trimming took 0 bases from V and 9 from J, leaving 18 bases between them. The CDR3 sequence is CASSQELYPGGPEQFF. DNA of the CDR3: TGCGCCAGCAGCCAAGAGCTTTATCCCGGGGGTCCTGAGCAGTTCTTC.

The chain carries TRBV2 and TRBJ2-3; 7 bases fit TRBD1. In germline, CDR1 is SNHLY, CDR2 FYNNEI. This CDR3 is 16 amino acids long. After removal of 9 bases from V and 1 base from J, the junction contained 13 bases not matched to a gene. The CDR3 DNA follows: TGTGCCAGTAGAAACAAGGGCGACAGGGGCACAGATACGCAGTATTTT. It translates to CASRNKGDRGTDTQYF.

This clonotype was seen only a few times. The chain is built from TRBV19 and TRBJ1-3, with a weak D call TRBD1 (6 bases). Germline CDR1 and CDR2: LNHDA and SQIVND (reference sequence). The V and J ends lost 8 bases and 2 bases respectively, with 19 bases between them. The CDR3 runs 16 residues. The CDR3 nucleotides read TGTGCCAGTTCGATAAGTACAGGGACACCTGGAAACACCATATATTTT. Translating it yields CASSISTGTPGNTIYF. The full variable domain, rest sourced from reference TRBV19 and TRBJ1-3, is DGGITQSPKYLFRKEGQNVTLSCEQNLNHDAMYWYRQDPGQGLRLIYYSQIVNDFQKGDIAEGYSVSREKKESFPLTVTSAQKNPTAFYLCASSISTGTPGNTIYFGEGSWLTVV.

The rearrangement joins TRBV3-1 to TRBJ2-1; 7 bases are a match to TRBD2. The CDR3 extends over 17 amino acids. Germline trimming cut 0 bases from V and 4 bases from J; bases unmatched to any gene: 9. The germline V gene has CDR1 LGHDT and CDR2 YNNKEL (reference sequence). The CDR3 sequence is CASSQESGRRLYNEQFF. The CDR3 nucleotides are TGTGCCAGCAGCCAAGAGTCCGGGAGGCGCCTTTACAATGAGCAGTTCTTC.

This clonotype was seen a handful of times. The J gene is TRBJ2-1, the V gene TRBV7-9; tentative D call: TRBD2 (6 bases). The CDR3 spans 21 residues. V was cut by 4 bases and J by 0 bases, with 28 bases left in between. Per germline, CDR1 SEHNR and CDR2 FQNEAQ (reference sequence). The CDR3 bases are TGTGCCAGCAGCTCCCACCGAAGGCCTAGCGTAACACTAAGCTCCTACAATGAGCAGTTCTTC. It codes for CASSSHRRPSVTLSSYNEQFF.

The V call is TRBV12-5, the J call TRBJ2-1; D gene uncertain. The germline V gene has CDR1 LGHNT and CDR2 FRNRAP. The length of the CDR3 is 15 residues. The V and J ends lost 6 bases and 1 base respectively, with 13 bases between them. The CDR3 protein is CASGWGEGSYNEQFF. The CDR3, as DNA: TGTGCTAGTGGCTGGGGTGAAGGGTCCTACAATGAGCAGTTCTTC.

In its sample, this clonotype was seen a few times. This rearrangement joins TRBV6-2 or TRBV6-3 to TRBJ2-5, with D unresolved. The germline gives CDR1 MNHEY, CDR2 SVGEGT. CDR3 length: 15 amino acids. Deletions cut 7 bases from V and 1 base from J, with 16 bases between. CDR3 loop: CASIRRWTLQETQYF. CDR3 in DNA: TGTGCCAGCATCCGCCGGTGGACCCTCCAAGAGACCCAGTACTTC.

This clonotype has only a few counts. The rearrangement links TRBV28 to TRBJ1-5; 9 bases align to TRBD1. CDR1 and CDR2 from the germline V gene are MDHEN and SYDVKM. Trimming at V came to 3 bases and at J to 2 bases, leaving 2 bases not matched to a gene. This CDR3 contains 15 residues. The CDR3 bases are TGTGCCAGCAGTTTGTGGACAGGGGGCAATCAGCCCCAGCATTTT. This gives the protein CASSLWTGGNQPQHF. The whole variable domain, filled in from reference TRBV28 and TRBJ1-5, reads DVKVTQSSRYLVKRTGEKVFLECVQDMDHENMFWYRQDPGLGLRLIYFSYDVKMKEKGDIPEGYSVSREKKERFSLILESASTNQTSMYLCASSLWTGGNQPQHFGDGTRLSIL.

The CDR3 loop is CATLGGNQPQHF. The DNA for the CDR3 is TGTGCCACCCTTGGGGGAAATCAGCCCCAGCATTTT. The genes are TRBV6-2 or TRBV6-3 and TRBJ1-5, with TRBD1 as a possible D gene (5 bases). Germline values: CDR1 MNHEY, CDR2 SVGEGT. The V and J ends lost 10 bases and 4 bases respectively, with 11 bases between them. The CDR3 contains 12 residues.

The gene calls are TRBV6-2 or TRBV6-3 and TRBJ2-1; TRBD2 matches at 9 bases. Germline V CDR1 and CDR2: MNHEY, SVGEGT. The CDR3 length is 16 residues. The V segment lost 4 bases and the J segment 7 bases; nucleotides outside the gene matches: 11. CDR3 bases: TGTGCCAGCAGTTTCCTAGTAGCGGGAGTTGAGAATGAGCAGTTCTTC. It specifies CASSFLVAGVENEQFF.

This clonotype was picked up a small number of times. This rearrangement joins TRBV5-1 to TRBJ1-2; no firm D call. Trimming left V 1 base short and J 8 bases short, with 30 bases between. The CDR3 contains 19 residues. Looked up from germline, CDR1 is SGHRS and CDR2 is YFSETQ. The CDR3 nucleotides are TGCGCCAGCAGCTTGAGATCGGATATCGGTTTGGGAAAACATGACGGCTACACCTTC. Protein product: CASSLRSDIGLGKHDGYTF.